The present TCR beta chain was sequenced within a study of blood T cell repertoires in COVID-19. Germline V gives CDR1 SGHRS, CDR2 YFSETQ. Trimming removed 4 bases at V and 4 bases at J, with 14 bases between. The CDR3 contains 14 residues. How the authors handled the data: The assay estimated nucleated cells by amplifying reference gene primers. TCRdb's table, derived via immunoSEQ multiplex PCR, lists solely in-frame clones and lacks some. V and J calls and clone size come straight from that table; D and trimming were deduced from the DNA. The sample consists of around 100,000 clones, 85% of them appearing once.

Sequencing was carried out using peripheral blood. The sequence was collected from a middle-aged man with active or convalescent COVID-19. The chain recombines TRBV5-1 with TRBJ1-1; maybe TRBD1 (5 bases). The CDR3 DNA follows: TGCGCCAGCAGCCGGGACTTGATCGGCACTGAAGCTTTCTTT. It translates to CASSRDLIGTEAFF.